This TCR beta chain was sequenced in a study of cytomegalovirus exposure and HLA in healthy donors. On the study more broadly: The same platform used for the 500 to 850 first-cohort repertoires was also used for the roughly 130 validation repertoires, as a later analysis reported. Study-level findings and limits: The authors confirmed in vitro that a few CMV-associated chains were specific for CMV antigens. Around 160 TCR beta chains were listed as cytomegalovirus-associated. Rarity marked most TCR sequences, yet some public TCRs occurred in many donors.

To note about this clone: Its target is not known.

Assay used: immunoSEQ multiplex PCR; TCRdb lists only in-frame clones, some missing. The data contain tens of thousands of clones, more than 70% of them singletons. This CDR3 region has 12 residues. The germline V gene has CDR1 MNHNS and CDR2 SASEGT. The germline V and J ends were trimmed by 1 base and 4 bases, with 5 bases remaining between them. The chain has TRBV6-1 and TRBJ2-7; no definite D call. This TCR derives from a woman between 18 and 30 years old in good health and CMV-seronegative. The sequenced material came from PBMCs. The CDR3 DNA sequence: TGTGCCAGCAGTGAAGGAGCGTACGAGCAGTACTTC. Protein: CASSEGAYEQYF.